Listed below are T cell receptor beta chains from one sample, sequenced in a study of blood T cell repertoires in COVID-19. Sequencing used immunoSEQ multiplex PCR; TCRdb keeps in-frame clones, though not all of them. This sample has 200,000 to 250,000 clones, with around 89% found just once. The sequencing input was PBMCs or T cells enriched from blood (not recorded which). These receptors came from a man aged 50 to 59 who had been exposed to COVID-19. The CDR3 runs from the conserved cysteine through the conserved F or W. Each record gives: J gene, clone size, D gene, V gene, CDR3 DNA, CDR3 protein. D genes are given only for firm matches. Clone sizes are given selectively: once, few, many, or a class where the clone is expanded.

>TRBJ1-2|-|TRBD1|TRBV3-1/TRBV3-2
TGTGCCAGCAGCCAAATGATACAGGGGGACTATGGCTACACCTTC
CASSQMIQGDYGYTF
>TRBJ1-2|-|-|TRBV19
TGTGCCAGTAGTAGGGCAGGAACCAACCTACACTATGGCTACACCTTC
CASSRAGTNLHYGYTF
>TRBJ1-3|-|TRBD1|TRBV27
TGTGCCAGCAGTTTAGCAGGGGGCTCTGGAAACACCATATATTTT
CASSLAGGSGNTIYF
>TRBJ2-1|-|TRBD2|TRBV5-6
TGTGCCAGTACTAGCGGGATACCCAATGAGCAGTTCTTC
CASTSGIPNEQFF
>TRBJ2-2|few|TRBD2|TRBV5-5
TGTGCCAGCAGCCCAATGGGAGGGGCCAACACCGGGGAGCTGTTTTTT
CASSPMGGANTGELFF
>TRBJ1-1|-|TRBD1|TRBV7-3
TGTGCCAGCAGCCCCGGGACAGGAACGAACACTGAAGCTTTCTTT
CASSPGTGTNTEAFF
>TRBJ1-2|once|TRBD1|TRBV19
TGTGCCTCGCTGGAAGTCGGGACAGGGAACTATGGCTACACCTTC
CASLEVGTGNYGYTF
>TRBJ2-3|-|-|TRBV5-4
TGTGCCAGCAGCTTGGCCCCGGGAGAGGATACAGATACGCAGTATTTT
CASSLAPGEDTDTQYF
>TRBJ1-5|-|TRBD1|TRBV5-7
TGTGCCAGCAGCTTTTGGCGGGGGGACAGCCAGCCCCAGCATTTT
CASSFWRGDSQPQHF
>TRBJ1-5|-|-|TRBV10-3
TGTGCCATCAGTACCGACAGGATGGGCGGCCCCCAGCATTTT
CAISTDRMGGPQHF
>TRBJ2-1|-|TRBD2|TRBV2
TGTGCCAGCGGACTAGCGGGGGAGGGTGAGCAGTTCTTC
CASGLAGEGEQFF
>TRBJ2-1|few|TRBD2|TRBV19
TGTGCCAGTAGTATTAGCGGGCCTAGCTCCTACAATGAGCAGTTCTTC
CASSISGPSSYNEQFF
>TRBJ2-1|once|TRBD2|TRBV7-9
TGTGCCAGCAGCTCGACTAGCGGCCTCTACAATGAGCAGTTCTTC
CASSSTSGLYNEQFF
>TRBJ2-7|-|-|TRBV10-2
TGCGCCAGCTCTCGGAGCTACGAGCAGTACTTC
CASSRSYEQYF
>TRBJ1-3|-|-|TRBV12-3/TRBV12-4
TGTGCCAGCAGGGTCAGTGGAAACACCATATATTTT
CASRVSGNTIYF
>TRBJ2-5|-|TRBD2|TRBV7-9
TGTGCCAGCAGCTTAGGCCTAGCGGGAGGGTCAGAGACCCAGTACTTC
CASSLGLAGGSETQYF
>TRBJ2-2|-|TRBD2|TRBV24-1
TGTGCCACCAGAGAAAGCGGGAGGCGGACCGGGGAGCTGTTTTTT
CATRESGRRTGELFF
>TRBJ1-4|-|-|TRBV12-3/TRBV12-4
TGTGCCAGCAGTTTCGGTGAAAAACTGTTTTTT
CASSFGEKLFF
>TRBJ1-5|-|-|TRBV5-1
TGCGCCAGCAGCTTGGAGGGGCATCAGCCCCAGCATTTT
CASSLEGHQPQHF
>TRBJ1-2|-|-|TRBV7-9
TGTGCCAGCAGCTTAGGGGGGGACGTCTATGGCTACACCTTC
CASSLGGDVYGYTF
>TRBJ2-5|-|TRBD2|TRBV9
TGTGCCAGCTCTAGCGGCCTTGGGGAGACCCAGTACTTC
CASSSGLGETQYF
>TRBJ1-5|-|-|TRBV5-1
TGCGCCAGCAGGGACAGCAACGGGCCCCAGCATTTT
CASRDSNGPQHF
>TRBJ1-2|-|TRBD1|TRBV19
TGTGCCAGTTTACAGGGGTACGCCTATGGCTACACCTTC
CASLQGYAYGYTF
>TRBJ1-1|-|TRBD1|TRBV5-5
TGTGCCAGCAGCTTGGCCCCGAACAGGGGAGACACTGAAGCTTTCTTT
CASSLAPNRGDTEAFF
>TRBJ2-5|once|-|TRBV30
TGTGCCCACGGGAGCCAAGAGACCCAGTACTTC
CAHGSQETQYF
>TRBJ2-7|-|TRBD1|TRBV5-1
TGCGCCAGCAGCTTGGACGGGACAGCTACCTACGAGCAGTACTTC
CASSLDGTATYEQYF
>TRBJ1-1|-|-|TRBV2
TGTGCCATCATATATACACCGAACACTGAAGCTTTCTTT
CAIIYTPNTEAFF
>TRBJ1-2|-|TRBD1|TRBV5-4
TGTGCCAGCAGCTCTGGGACAGGAGGGGACTATGGCTACACCTTC
CASSSGTGGDYGYTF
>TRBJ2-1|-|TRBD2|TRBV5-1
TGCGCCAGCAGCTCCGGGACTAGCGGATACAATGAGCAGTTCTTC
CASSSGTSGYNEQFF